This is a list of T cell receptor beta chains from one sample in a study of blood T cells in healthy people across ages. MiXCR was run by TCRdb on the 5' RACE reads, yielding one entry per CDR3 protein. Found here are approximately 600,000 distinct CDR3 sequences, approximately 50% of them singletons; the top ten hold about two fifths. The sequencing input was blood. The receptors here all came from a man aged 55 to 70 in good health. The CDR3 runs from the conserved cysteine through the conserved F or W. A D gene is named only where the DNA matches it firmly. Clone size is shown for a subset of rows, as once, few, many or a class of expanded clone.

abundance	len	v_gene	j_gene	d_gene	CDR3aa	CDR3nt
NA	15	TRBV11-1	TRBJ2-3	NA	CASSDSSLFTDTQYF	TGTGCCAGCAGCGACTCTTCCTTATTCACAGATACGCAGTATTTT
NA	13	TRBV10-3	TRBJ1-1	NA	CAISSNGAREAFF	TGTGCCATCAGTTCGAACGGGGCCCGCGAAGCTTTCTTT
NA	13	TRBV29-1	TRBJ2-3	NA	CSVEKGGADTQYF	TGCAGCGTTGAGAAGGGGGGCGCAGATACGCAGTATTTT
NA	13	TRBV29-1	TRBJ1-1	NA	CSGWGPVNTEAFF	TGCAGCGGTTGGGGCCCAGTGAACACTGAAGCTTTCTTT
once	19	TRBV2	TRBJ2-7	NA	CASKFRGATRGIPNYEQYF	TGTGCCAGCAAATTCCGGGGGGCAACTCGTGGCATACCCAACTACGAGCAGTACTTC
few	15	TRBV20-1	TRBJ2-7	TRBD1	CSAREPGQSSYEQYF	TGCAGTGCTAGGGAACCGGGACAGAGTTCCTACGAGCAGTACTTC
NA	13	TRBV6-5	TRBJ2-1	NA	CASSYSGANEQFF	TGTGCCAGCAGTTACTCGGGAGCCAATGAGCAGTTCTTC
NA	13	TRBV27	TRBJ1-2	NA	CASSLQGRGGYTF	TGTGCCAGCAGTTTGCAGGGGCGCGGGGGCTACACCTTC
NA	13	TRBV7-2	TRBJ1-2	NA	CAGSLGLRGGYTF	TGTGCCGGCAGCTTGGGTCTTAGGGGTGGCTACACCTTC
NA	12	TRBV29-1	TRBJ1-4	NA	CSVELRNEKLFF	TGCAGCGTTGAATTAAGGAACGAAAAACTGTTTTTT
NA	15	TRBV7-2	TRBJ2-1	NA	CASRLPGTLHNEQFF	TGTGCCAGCAGACTACCCGGGACACTACACAATGAGCAGTTCTTC
NA	15	TRBV5-4	TRBJ2-1	TRBD2	CASSWTAGGYNEQFF	TGTGCCAGCAGCTGGACAGCGGGGGGTTACAATGAGCAGTTCTTC
NA	13	TRBV3-1	TRBJ2-5	NA	CASSQGSGKTQYF	TGTGCCAGCAGCCAAGGAAGCGGAAAGACCCAGTACTTC
NA	12	TRBV12-3/TRBV12-4	TRBJ2-1	TRBD1	CASSPDRGLKFF	TGTGCCAGCAGTCCCGACAGGGGGCTCAAGTTCTTC
NA	16	TRBV4-1	TRBJ2-1	TRBD2	CASSQDLAGGTREQFF	TGCGCCAGCAGCCAAGATCTTGCGGGGGGGACTCGTGAGCAGTTCTTC
once	11	TRBV10-3	TRBJ1-2	NA	CAIRASYGYTF	TGTGCCATCAGGGCCAGCTATGGCTACACCTTC
few	15	TRBV29-1	TRBJ2-5	TRBD1	CSVDPLGTGGETQYF	TGCAGCGTCGATCCGCTCGGGACAGGAGGAGAGACCCAGTACTTC
NA	15	TRBV3-1	TRBJ2-7	TRBD2	CASSQGRGGNYEQYF	TGTGCCAGCAGCCAAGGACGGGGGGGCAACTACGAGCAGTACTTC
NA	12	TRBV6-5	TRBJ1-6	NA	CASSSVGSPLHF	TGTGCCAGCAGTTCAGTAGGATCACCCCTCCACTTT
NA	13	TRBV12-3/TRBV12-4	TRBJ1-2	NA	CASRSGTNYGYTF	TGTGCCAGCAGATCCGGGACCAACTATGGCTACACCTTC
NA	13	TRBV6-5	TRBJ1-1	NA	CASSLQANTEAFF	TGTGCCAGCAGTCTCCAAGCGAACACTGAAGCTTTCTTT
NA	16	TRBV20-1	TRBJ2-3	NA	CSARDLGRAVTDTQYF	TGCAGTGCTAGAGATCTGGGACGAGCGGTCACAGATACGCAGTATTTT
NA	14	TRBV10-3	TRBJ1-1	TRBD1	CAISSGGPNTEAFF	TGTGCCATCAGTTCAGGGGGCCCGAACACTGAAGCTTTCTTT
NA	14	TRBV12-3/TRBV12-4	TRBJ2-4	TRBD2	CASSRGDYQETRYF	TGTGCCAGCAGTCGAGGGGACTACCAAGAGACCCGGTACTTC
few	13	TRBV4-2	TRBJ2-3	NA	CASSQGWSRATYF	TGTGCCAGCAGCCAAGGATGGAGCAGGGCAACGTATTTT
NA	15	TRBV11-2	TRBJ2-7	NA	CASSPQPGDLYEQYF	TGTGCCAGCAGCCCTCAGCCCGGGGACCTCTACGAGCAGTACTTC
NA	15	TRBV28	TRBJ2-7	TRBD1	CASTRWTGGSYEQYF	TGTGCCAGCACCCGCTGGACAGGGGGCTCCTACGAGCAGTACTTC
NA	17	TRBV10-1	TRBJ2-3	NA	CASSVFRQPFSTDTQYF	TGCGCCAGCAGTGTTTTCAGGCAGCCTTTTAGCACAGATACGCAGTATTTT
NA	12	TRBV6-5	TRBJ2-3	NA	CATRGTADTQYF	TGTGCCACCCGCGGAACGGCCGATACGCAGTATTTT
NA	14	TRBV21-1	TRBJ2-7	NA	CASSTEGQGHEQYF	TGTGCCAGCAGCACCGAAGGACAGGGACACGAGCAGTACTTC
NA	13	TRBV20-1	TRBJ2-7	NA	CSASPGSGYEQYF	TGCAGTGCTAGTCCGGGAAGTGGGTACGAGCAGTACTTC
NA	15	TRBV7-6	TRBJ1-4	TRBD1	CASSFGRQGWEKLFF	TGTGCCAGCAGCTTCGGGAGACAGGGGTGGGAAAAACTGTTTTTT
few	16	TRBV7-2	TRBJ2-5	NA	CASSLGSTQGRETQYF	TGTGCCAGCAGCTTAGGGAGTACACAAGGGCGAGAGACCCAGTACTTC
few	12	TRBV20-1	TRBJ1-5	NA	CSARGADQPQHF	TGCAGTGCTAGAGGGGCCGATCAGCCCCAGCATTTT
few	13	TRBV27	TRBJ1-6	NA	CASSSWTDSFLHF	TGTGCCAGCAGTTCCTGGACCGACTCTTTCCTCCACTTT
NA	15	TRBV7-2	TRBJ2-3	NA	CASSSRGTLTDTQYF	TGTGCCAGCAGCTCGAGGGGGACTCTCACAGATACGCAGTATTTT
NA	13	TRBV7-9	TRBJ1-4	NA	CASSYLSGEKLFF	TGTGCCAGCAGCTACCTGAGTGGCGAAAAACTGTTTTTT
NA	14	TRBV7-2	TRBJ2-2	NA	CASSLGTLVGELFF	TGTGCCAGCAGCTTAGGGACACTCGTAGGGGAGCTGTTTTTT
NA	15	TRBV10-3	TRBJ2-5	NA	CAISETRTVQETQYF	TGTGCCATCAGTGAGACCCGGACAGTACAAGAGACCCAGTACTTC
few	15	TRBV5-1	TRBJ2-5	TRBD2	CASSILAGGEETQYF	TGCGCCAGCAGTATTCTAGCGGGGGGCGAAGAGACCCAGTACTTC
few	14	TRBV29-1	TRBJ2-1	NA	CSVEGDSLYNEQFF	TGCAGCGTTGAAGGCGATTCCCTTTACAATGAGCAGTTCTTC
NA	17	TRBV3-1	TRBJ2-5	NA	CASSQDLGGLSSLEQYF	TGTGCCAGCAGCCAAGATCTAGGGGGGCTTTCTTCTTTGGAGCAGTACTTC
NA	13	TRBV5-1	TRBJ2-5	TRBD1	CASKIAGGETQYF	TGCGCCAGCAAAATAGCAGGGGGAGAGACCCAGTACTTC
NA	14	TRBV4-1	TRBJ1-1	NA	CASSQERLNTEAFF	TGCGCCAGCAGCCAGGAACGCTTGAACACTGAAGCTTTCTTT
NA	15	TRBV7-2	TRBJ2-7	TRBD1	CASSLGVGQSYEQYF	TGTGCCAGCAGCTTAGGAGTGGGACAGTCCTACGAGCAGTACTTC
NA	15	TRBV10-3	TRBJ2-3	TRBD1	CAISAGGQATDTQYF	TGTGCCATCAGTGCAGGGGGACAGGCCACAGATACGCAGTATTTT